Described below is a single T cell receptor beta chain sequence and its context. In its sample, this clone was seen a few times. The clone's antigen remains unknown. The read ends 3 residues before the CDR3 terminus; that terminus is restored from the germline J gene. Both CVID patients and healthy controls were predominantly of Caucasian heritage. From each donor, roughly 4.5 to 9 ml of heparinized peripheral whole blood was collected. Genomic DNA from adults with common variable immune deficiency (CVID) and from healthy adult controls was used for sequencing of TCRbeta CDR3 repertoires. The control group comprised some 22 healthy adult volunteers, some 12 female and 10 male, aged roughly 23 to 70 years with a mean age of 34. To isolate peripheral blood mononuclear cells, diluted blood was subjected to density centrifugation over Hypaque 1077 or Ficoll-Paque. Genomic DNA was obtained from unsorted mononuclear cells through either Qiagen column purification or a centrifugation-based method.

These data are taken from a study of T cell clonality in common variable immunodeficiency (dated by TCRdb to the mid-2010s). Paper-wide results and their limitations: TCRbeta clonality was higher in CVID subjects than in healthy controls (t-test p = 0.018), and the increase was most characteristic of about a third of subjects. Correlations of repertoire features with clinical complications were constrained by heterogeneity among patients within the CVID cohort. CVID TCRbeta sequences reportedly showed fewer deletions and N-nucleotide insertions and lacked highly modified clones with 13 or more V deletions. Despite equal DNA input, controls averaged approximately 82,000 unique sequences per sample versus about 31,547 in CVID samples. Fewer TCRbeta clones were shared among CVID subjects than among healthy controls (p < 0.0001). The authors noted that sequencing repertoires of T cell subpopulations would be needed to clarify what caused the increased clonality in CVID.

CVID samples and control samples contributed equivalent amounts of genomic DNA as sequencing input. For every sample, a 60 bp segment covering the rearranged TCRbeta CDR3 region was amplified and then sequenced. The immunoSEQ assay, a bias-corrected multiplex PCR combined with high-throughput sequencing, was used for TCRbeta amplification. Concerning the study's data processing: Every unique nucleotide sequence counted as a clone and was annotated with V, D and J genes, copy number and frequency. Sequences were labeled productive if in frame, and non-productive if out of frame or containing stop codons. Clonality was calculated from Shannon's entropy as previously described. The predicted amino acid sequences of productive clones were used to derive mean CDR3 Kyte-Doolittle hydropathy. Hierarchical clustering of scaled V gene usage was performed with the R hclust function using Manhattan distance and complete linkage. Sharing of clones by CDR3 amino acid sequence was evaluated through resampling of 12 repertoires per group over 100 rounds. Repertoires were searched for 70 published EBV-specific and 245 published CMV-specific TCRbeta sequences. After two CVID samples that produced fewer than 10,000 sequences were dropped from the analysis, 42 CVID repertoires remained. The immuneACCESS repertoire file appears here via TCRdb, limited to in-frame rearrangements. These files lack a portion of the clones; in checked studies, under half of the deficit traces to unresolved V genes, and the cause of the others is not known. V and J calls and clone size are those listed in that table; D and trimming were worked out from the DNA. This sample includes tens of thousands of clones, and none of them was observed just once. About 2.2% of the sample lies in the top ten.

The CDR3 starts with the cysteine, ends with the phenylalanine, and has 13 residues. Shown are 30 bases from within the CDR3, in frame from base 1. In the germline V gene, CDR1 corresponds to SNHLY and CDR2 to FYNNEI. Rearrangement joined TRBV2 to TRBJ2-3; TRBD1 could be the D gene, as 7 bases match. The specimen sequenced was peripheral blood mononuclear cells. This TCR came from a person aged 18 to 70 in good health. The covered CDR3 bases are TGTGCCAGCATGGGGGGCAGGGGACAGCCG. The resulting protein is CASMGGRGQP. Given in full, the CDR3 is CASMGGRGQPQYF. With the rest looked up from the reference TRBV2 and TRBJ2-3 genes rather than sequenced, the full variable domain is EPEVTQTPSHQVTQMGQEVILRCVPISNHLYFYWYRQILGQKVEFLVSFYNNEISEKSEIFDDQFSVERPDGSNFTLKIRSTKLEDSAMYFCASMGGRGQPQYFGPGTRLTVL.